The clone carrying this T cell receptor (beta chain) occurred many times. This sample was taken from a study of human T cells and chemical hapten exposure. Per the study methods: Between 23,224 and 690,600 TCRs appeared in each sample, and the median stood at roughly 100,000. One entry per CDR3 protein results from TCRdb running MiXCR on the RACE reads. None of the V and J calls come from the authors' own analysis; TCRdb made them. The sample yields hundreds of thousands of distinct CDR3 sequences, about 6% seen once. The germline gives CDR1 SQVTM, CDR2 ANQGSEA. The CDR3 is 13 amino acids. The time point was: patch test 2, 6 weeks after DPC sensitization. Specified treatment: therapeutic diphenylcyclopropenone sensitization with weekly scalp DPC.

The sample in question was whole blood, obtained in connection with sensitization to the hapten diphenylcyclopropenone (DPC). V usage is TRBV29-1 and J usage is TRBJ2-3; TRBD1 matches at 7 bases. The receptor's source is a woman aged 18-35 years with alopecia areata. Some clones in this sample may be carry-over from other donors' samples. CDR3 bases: TGCAGTCTGTGGCCACAGGGGCGGAATACGCAGTATTTT. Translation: CSLWPQGRNTQYF.